This paragraph reports one T cell receptor (beta chain). Its antigen target is currently unknown. Base qualities are not provided; no much larger clone lies one nucleotide away. The data belong to a study of T cell responses to AZD1222 COVID-19 vaccine (TCRdb year 2021). The study in broad terms: Because spike-specific TCR depth and breadth did not differ between the two schedules, AZD1222 recipients who got a second dose at roughly 4 weeks were pooled with those who got a second dose at roughly 12 weeks. Enrollment into the trials was organized by age into subgroups of 18-55, 56-69 and 70-plus years, and those subgroups contained roughly 150, 30 and 60 TCR-sequenced participants, respectively. TCR sequencing covered approximately 230 trial participants: 207 given two doses of AZD1222 and 26 given two doses of MenACWY control vaccine. The investigation overall reported the following: No day 14 peak-response samples were available, so repertoires were characterized only after the peak T cell response. Most participants were white British and females outnumbered males, and the authors suggested that clonal diversity may have been underestimated. Only a handful of AZD1222 recipients were SARS-CoV-2 seropositive at baseline, limiting conclusions about previously exposed vaccinees. A significant rise in spike-specific TCR breadth and depth was observed after two AZD1222 doses relative to day 0 and relative to MenACWY recipients. Nearly half of unique spike-specific TCRs reportedly recognized epitopes outside regions mutated in the B.1.351 and B.1.1.7 variants. In the small 56-69-year group, the increase in depth fell short of significance, most likely because of low power. The vaccine-associated CD4 TCRs covered the entire spike protein, and the dominant responses fell in regions 160-218 and 743-854.

The time point label of this sample denotes: baseline before first vaccination. Samples from vaccinated people were obtained from the UK trials COV001 and COV002, which included a single-blind randomized controlled phase 2/3 trial of AZD1222 (ChAdOx1 nCoV-19) in healthy adults. For TCRbeta chain sequencing, PBMC samples were collected from trial participants at day 0 and at day 28 after the second dose. Including cysteine and phenylalanine, the CDR3 has 14 amino acids. The read is trimmed to its CDR3 DNA, 42 bases read in frame from base 1. V loses 4 bases of germline sequence and J loses 2 bases, and the interval between the two ends is 9 bases. CDR1 and CDR2 are read off the germline V gene as SGHRS and YFSETQ. The CDR3 regions of human TCRbeta chains were analyzed by immunosequencing. In the original analysis: TCRs in the repertoires were compared against a reference library of SARS-CoV-2-specific TCRs that had been generated with the MIRA antigen-specificity platform. Breadth was defined as the fraction of unique TCRs that were SARS-CoV-2-associated. Depth was defined as the fraction of total T cells that were SARS-CoV-2-associated. Using the MIRA data, each spike-specific TCR was assigned both to the spike region to which the TCR was reactive and to a CD4 or CD8 class. Log10-transformed breadth and depth values were compared by one-way ANOVA with Sidak's multiple comparisons tests. As stored in TCRdb, this immuneACCESS dataset retains in-frame rearrangements with V and J assigned. A fraction of the clones does not appear; measured against another copy, unresolved V genes explain less than half of the discrepancy, and the remainder lacks a known reason. V, J and clone size are taken as reported in that table, and D and trimming were inferred from the DNA itself. For this sample there are tens of thousands of clones; roughly 94% appear just once. The ten largest clones represent roughly 5.2% of the sample.

Recombination joined TRBV5-1 with TRBJ1-4; no D gene can be assigned with confidence. This sample comprised peripheral blood, obtained on day 0 of AZD1222 vaccination. The receptor's source is an adult in good health. This receptor carries the CDR3 CASSPGATNEKLFF. The nucleotide sequence is TGCGCCAGCAGCCCGGGAGCCACTAATGAAAAACTGTTTTTT.